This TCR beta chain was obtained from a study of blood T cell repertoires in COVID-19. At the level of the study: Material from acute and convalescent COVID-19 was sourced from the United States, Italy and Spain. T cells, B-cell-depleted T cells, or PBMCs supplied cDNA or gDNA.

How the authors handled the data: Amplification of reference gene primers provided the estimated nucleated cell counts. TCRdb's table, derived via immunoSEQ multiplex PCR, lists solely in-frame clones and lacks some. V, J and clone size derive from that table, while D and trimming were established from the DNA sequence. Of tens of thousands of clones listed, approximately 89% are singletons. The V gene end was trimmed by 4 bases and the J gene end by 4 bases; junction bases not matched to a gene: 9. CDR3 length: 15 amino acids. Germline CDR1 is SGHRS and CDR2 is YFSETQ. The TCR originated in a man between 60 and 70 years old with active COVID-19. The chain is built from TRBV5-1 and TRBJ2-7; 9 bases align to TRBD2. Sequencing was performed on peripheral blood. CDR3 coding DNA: TGCGCCAGCAGCCCGGATGGGACTAGCATGTACGAGCAGTACTTC. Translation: CASSPDGTSMYEQYF.